This T cell receptor beta chain was sequenced in a study of beta chain features in type 1 diabetes. Only a few counts were recorded for this clone. What it recognizes is unknown. Expressed TCRB transcripts got sequenced, as all isolated RNA was reverse transcribed. The method was immunoSEQ multiplex PCR; TCRdb's version includes in-frame clones alone and lacks a portion of them. Among about 360,000 clones listed, over 10% were seen once. Central memory, naive, regulatory and stem cell-like memory CD4+ cells were sorted by CD45RO/CCR7/CD25/CD127/CD95/CD27. Overall study findings and caveats: The study notes PCR might favor shorter templates equally in patients and controls. Compared to healthy donors, patients appeared to have naive, central memory and Treg TCRB repertoires that were more alike.

This sequence was found in a man younger than 35 in good health. Sequenced input: naive CD4+ T cells from blood.

CDR3 sequence reads: CASSGASNEQFF. DNA for the CDR3: TGTGCCAGCAGCGGGGCATCCAATGAGCAGTTCTTC. The rearrangement joins TRBV9 to TRBJ2-1; D is undetermined. The CDR3 is 12 residues long. V was shortened by 3 bases and J by 6 bases, with 7 bases between the two germline ends. The germline V gene has CDR1 SGDLS and CDR2 YYNGEE.